The 5 T cell receptor beta chains in this list originate from one sample, sequenced in a study of beta chain features in type 1 diabetes. TCRB transcripts that were expressed got sequenced, as all of the isolated RNA had been reverse transcribed. The repertoire was sequenced with immunoSEQ multiplex PCR; TCRdb's copy has only in-frame clones and lacks some. The sample holds roughly 250,000 clones; 7.5% to 10% are singletons and the top ten take 0.03% to 0.04%. Sequencing was carried out using naive CD4+ T cells from blood. The receptors here all came from a woman younger than 35 in good health.

To note about this clone: Distinct nucleotide sequences in the sample also encode this CDR3. The V gene is TRBV30, the J gene TRBJ1-2; no reliable D call. CDR3 length: 11 amino acids. The V gene's germline CDR1 is GTSNPN and CDR2 SVGIG (reference sequence). The germline V and J ends were trimmed by 4 bases and 2 bases, with 5 bases remaining between them. CDR3 protein: CAWKPNYGYTF. The CDR3 nucleotides are TGTGCCTGGAAGCCCAACTATGGCTACACCTTC.

The chain uses TRBV6-5 and TRBJ2-2; TRBD1 agrees at 7 bases. Per germline, CDR1 MNHEY and CDR2 SVGAGI. The CDR3 sequence is 15 residues long. The J segment lost 3 bases and the V segment lost 6 bases, leaving 7 bases of the junction unmatched. DNA of the CDR3: TGTGCCAGCAGCCCCGCGACAGGGCACACCGGGGAGCTGTTTTTT. Its protein is CASSPATGHTGELFF.

This clone was picked up a small number of times. This sequence joins TRBV5-6 and TRBJ1-1, with TRBD1 matching 11 bases. The CDR3 has 16 residues. In germline, CDR1 is SGHDT, CDR2 YYEEEE. The J segment lost 5 bases and the V segment lost 3 bases, leaving 9 bases of the junction unmatched. CDR3 loop: CASSSDRGRRGTEAFF. The CDR3 DNA reads TGTGCCAGCAGCTCGGACAGGGGGCGCCGGGGGACTGAAGCTTTCTTT.

The chain recombines TRBV30 with TRBJ1-4; a possible D gene is TRBD1 (5 bases). With 6 bases removed from V and 7 bases from J, the gap between germline ends came to 15 bases. The CDR3 length is 13 residues. Germline V gives CDR1 GTSNPN, CDR2 SVGIG (reference sequence). In nucleotides, the CDR3 is TGTGCCTGTAGACTTCCCGGGGGTGAAAAACTGTTTTTT. Translation gives CACRLPGGEKLFF.

In DNA, the CDR3 is TGCAGCGTTGATAATCTGGGACAGACTGAAGCTTTCTTT. It is translated as CSVDNLGQTEAFF. V usage is TRBV29-1 and J usage is TRBJ1-1; 7 bases line up with TRBD1. This CDR3 has 13 amino acids. The V and J ends lost 3 bases and 5 bases, in that order; junction bases with no gene match: 6. Germline CDR1 reads SQVTM; CDR2 reads ANQGSEA.